This T cell receptor beta chain derives from a study of CD8 T cells in ankylosing spondylitis. This CDR3 comprises 16 residues. V was clipped by 5 bases and J by 2 bases, with 19 bases between them. Looked up from germline, CDR1 is MDHEN and CDR2 is SYDVKM. Study-wide results and limits: A number of the motif variants had already been described in reactive arthritis synovial fluid and blood. A CD8+ phenotype characterized the disease-linked clones, which were relatively rare in peripheral blood. Disease-linked clones reportedly concentrated significantly in matched ankylosing spondylitis synovial fluid. Typical of ankylosing spondylitis blood, it appeared, was a TCR beta motif of eight highly homologous variants.

Quantitative 5'-RACE with molecular barcodes generated TCR beta libraries. TCRdb reprocessed the 5' RACE reads via MiXCR and lists one record per CDR3 protein. In the table there are 470,000 or so distinct CDR3 sequences, roughly a quarter of which are singletons. Regarding this clonotype: Its antigen is currently unknown.

This TCR came from a male donor with ankylosing spondylitis. This sequence joins TRBV28 and TRBJ2-7; D is perhaps TRBD2 (5 bases). The sample taken for sequencing was blood, either unsorted or a sorted T cell fraction (not recorded which). The CDR3 protein is CASSGPIGFGAYEQYF. The DNA for the CDR3 is TGTGCCAGCAGTGGCCCCATTGGATTCGGGGCCTACGAGCAGTACTTC.